This is a list of T cell receptor beta chains from one sample in a study of chemoradiotherapy in HPV16-positive cancers. The repertoire was sequenced with immunoSEQ multiplex PCR; TCRdb's copy has only in-frame clones and lacks some. The top ten clones hold roughly 4.5% of a sample with tens of thousands of clones, roughly 87% of them seen once. Specimen: blood, collected from a patient who underwent chemoradiotherapy. The receptor set was obtained from a human donor with HPV-associated anogenital cancer. CDR3s include the opening cysteine and the closing phenylalanine or tryptophan. The D gene is left open where the match is weak. Expanded clones get a size class; other rows say once, few or many, or leave the size out.

J: TRBJ2-7
V: TRBV9
size: NA
D: TRBD2
DNA: TGTGCCAGCAGCGTAGGATCTAGAGCCAGCGGGGGTTACGAGCAGTACTTC
CDR3: CASSVGSRASGGYEQYF

J: TRBJ1-2
V: TRBV4-3
size: few
D: TRBD1
DNA: TGCGCCAGCAGCCAAGAAGTGGAGACAGGGGCGGTTAGAGGCTACACCTTC
CDR3: CASSQEVETGAVRGYTF

J: TRBJ2-5
V: TRBV5-1
size: NA
D: NA
DNA: TGCGCCAGCAGCCGGGGGGAGACCCAGTACTTC
CDR3: CASSRGETQYF

J: TRBJ1-2
V: TRBV27
size: NA
D: NA
DNA: TGTGCCAGCAGTTCCCTCAGGGAGAGGGGCTACACCTTC
CDR3: CASSSLRERGYTF

J: TRBJ2-3
V: TRBV30
size: once
D: TRBD1
DNA: TGTGCCTGGAGTACCGGACAGGGGGCTACAGATACGCAGTATTTT
CDR3: CAWSTGQGATDTQYF

J: TRBJ2-3
V: TRBV4-1
size: NA
D: TRBD2
DNA: TGCGCCAGCAGCCAAGGACAAGCGGGAGACCAAGATACGCAGTATTTT
CDR3: CASSQGQAGDQDTQYF

J: TRBJ1-2
V: TRBV27
size: NA
D: NA
DNA: TGTGCCAGCAGCCCATTCGGTCCCGACAGGTACAGGGAGCACTATGGCTACACCTTC
CDR3: CASSPFGPDRYREHYGYTF

J: TRBJ2-7
V: TRBV4-3
size: NA
D: TRBD2
DNA: TGCGCCAGCAGCCAAGGGCGTACTAGCGGGAGTGAGTACGAGCAGTACTTC
CDR3: CASSQGRTSGSEYEQYF

J: TRBJ2-7
V: TRBV5-4
size: few
D: NA
DNA: TGTGCCAGCAGCCGCCAAGGCGGCACGGCTAACGAGCAGTACTTC
CDR3: CASSRQGGTANEQYF

J: TRBJ1-3
V: TRBV7-2
size: once
D: NA
DNA: TGTGCCAGCGGTCGGGACTCTGGAAACACCATATATTTT
CDR3: CASGRDSGNTIYF

J: TRBJ2-7
V: TRBV6-1
size: NA
D: NA
DNA: TGTGCCAGCAGTGAAGCTTGGAGGGGAACGTACGAGCAGTACTTC
CDR3: CASSEAWRGTYEQYF

J: TRBJ2-1
V: TRBV5-6
size: NA
D: NA
DNA: TGTGCCAGCAGCTTTGACCGGAGCTCCTACAATGAGCAGTTCTTC
CDR3: CASSFDRSSYNEQFF

J: TRBJ2-5
V: TRBV7-2
size: NA
D: NA
DNA: TGTGCCAGCAGCCCAGGGAACCAAGAGACCCAGTACTTC
CDR3: CASSPGNQETQYF

J: TRBJ1-2
V: TRBV4-3
size: NA
D: TRBD1
DNA: TGCGCCAGCAGCCAAGCCCGAGGGGGCGGCTACACCTTC
CDR3: CASSQARGGGYTF

J: TRBJ2-5
V: TRBV5-1
size: NA
D: NA
DNA: TGCGCCAGCAGCTTGGGACAGACGAGGGAAGAGACCCAGTACTTC
CDR3: CASSLGQTREETQYF

J: TRBJ1-2
V: TRBV7-9
size: NA
D: NA
DNA: TGTGCCAGCAGCTTATCCAGTTCTAACTATGGCTACACCTTC
CDR3: CASSLSSSNYGYTF

J: TRBJ2-1
V: TRBV6-5
size: once
D: NA
DNA: TGTGCCAGCAGCCGCGCGTCAGGTGAGCAGTTCTTC
CDR3: CASSRASGEQFF

J: TRBJ1-6
V: TRBV5-5
size: few
D: NA
DNA: TGTGCCAGCAGCTTGTCAAGCTCCTATAATTCACCCCTCCACTTT
CDR3: CASSLSSSYNSPLHF

J: TRBJ2-7
V: TRBV14
size: NA
D: NA
DNA: TGTGCCAGCAGCCAAGGGGTGTCGAGGCCCAGAAGGGACTACGAGCAGTACTTC
CDR3: CASSQGVSRPRRDYEQYF

J: TRBJ2-1
V: TRBV4-2
size: once
D: TRBD2
DNA: TGTGCCAGCAGCCTGCGACTAGCGGGAGATAATGAGCAGTTCTTC
CDR3: CASSLRLAGDNEQFF

J: TRBJ2-3
V: TRBV5-5
size: NA
D: NA
DNA: TGTGCCAGCACCTACGGACACCCCACAGATACGCAGTATTTT
CDR3: CASTYGHPTDTQYF

J: TRBJ1-2
V: TRBV6-1
size: NA
D: NA
DNA: TGTGCCAGCAGTGAAACGGCAGGCTACACCTTC
CDR3: CASSETAGYTF

J: TRBJ1-1
V: TRBV29-1
size: once
D: NA
DNA: TGCAGCGTTGAATCTAACTTGGGCACTGAAGCTTTCTTT
CDR3: CSVESNLGTEAFF

J: TRBJ2-5
V: TRBV4-3
size: NA
D: NA
DNA: TGCGCCAGCAGCCGAGACGGGGGACAGATAAACCAAGAGACCCAGTACTTC
CDR3: CASSRDGGQINQETQYF

J: TRBJ1-1
V: TRBV14
size: NA
D: NA
DNA: TGTGCCAGCAGCCAAAGGCCCCATATGCATATTAGGGGCACCCCTGGGGGCACTGAAGCTTTCTTT
CDR3: CASSQRPHMHIRGTPGGTEAFF

J: TRBJ1-5
V: TRBV10-1
size: NA
D: TRBD1
DNA: TGCGCCAGCAGTGAGTCGAGGGACAGGGTCCCTTATCAGCCCCAGCATTTT
CDR3: CASSESRDRVPYQPQHF

J: TRBJ2-1
V: TRBV30
size: NA
D: NA
DNA: TGTGCCTGGAGTGTAGGTTCGAACAATGAGCAGTTCTTC
CDR3: CAWSVGSNNEQFF

J: TRBJ2-7
V: TRBV7-6
size: NA
D: NA
DNA: TGTGCCAGCAGGGGCACAGGCAGTTACGAGCAGTACTTC
CDR3: CASRGTGSYEQYF

J: TRBJ2-7
V: TRBV4-2
size: NA
D: TRBD1
DNA: TGTGCCAGCAGCCAAGATCTCCAGGGACAGGGGAGGTACGAGCAGTACTTC
CDR3: CASSQDLQGQGRYEQYF

J: TRBJ1-5
V: TRBV6-5
size: NA
D: NA
DNA: TGTGCCAGCAGTTACTCGAACGGGGATCCCCAGCATTTT
CDR3: CASSYSNGDPQHF

J: TRBJ1-5
V: TRBV18
size: NA
D: TRBD1
DNA: TGTGCCAGCTCACAACTCGGACAGGGAAGCAATCAGCCCCAGCATTTT
CDR3: CASSQLGQGSNQPQHF

J: TRBJ2-3
V: TRBV5-1
size: NA
D: NA
DNA: TGCGCCAGCAGCCCAGGGGGGTCCACAGATACGCAGTATTTT
CDR3: CASSPGGSTDTQYF

J: TRBJ2-2
V: TRBV7-8
size: NA
D: NA
DNA: TGTGCCAGCAGCCCTCTCGGCCGACACGGCGGGGAGCTGTTTTTT
CDR3: CASSPLGRHGGELFF

J: TRBJ1-5
V: TRBV18
size: NA
D: TRBD1
DNA: TGTGCCAGCTCACCGGGGACAGGGGGAAATCAGCCCCAGCATTTT
CDR3: CASSPGTGGNQPQHF

J: TRBJ2-5
V: TRBV11-3
size: NA
D: NA
DNA: TGTGCCAGCAGCTTAGGAATTAGTGGGCAAGAGACCCAGTACTTC
CDR3: CASSLGISGQETQYF

J: TRBJ1-1
V: TRBV4-1
size: few
D: TRBD1
DNA: TGCGCCAGCAGCCACTCACCTCTCCGGATCAGGGGGGAGAACACTGAAGCTTTCTTT
CDR3: CASSHSPLRIRGENTEAFF

J: TRBJ2-7
V: TRBV6-6
size: NA
D: NA
DNA: TGTGCCAGCAGCCTTGCTGAAGGGACCTCCTACGAGCAGTACTTC
CDR3: CASSLAEGTSYEQYF

J: TRBJ1-1
V: TRBV9
size: NA
D: NA
DNA: TGTGCCAGCAGCGCGGACCCGGACCCGAACACTGAAGCTTTCTTT
CDR3: CASSADPDPNTEAFF

J: TRBJ2-7
V: TRBV10-1
size: few
D: NA
DNA: TGCGCCAGCAGCCCCGGGGGATGCTACGAGCAGTACTTC
CDR3: CASSPGGCYEQYF

J: TRBJ2-2
V: TRBV30
size: NA
D: TRBD1
DNA: TGTGCCTGGAGTCTCACAGGGGGCGCAGCCGGGGAGCTGTTTTTT
CDR3: CAWSLTGGAAGELFF

J: TRBJ1-1
V: TRBV7-2
size: once
D: NA
DNA: TGTGCCAGCAGCCTGTCCCCCAGGACAACTGAAGCTTTCTTT
CDR3: CASSLSPRTTEAFF

J: TRBJ2-5
V: TRBV15
size: NA
D: TRBD1
DNA: TGTGCCACCAGCAGATCAGGGGGCGAGACCCAGTACTTC
CDR3: CATSRSGGETQYF

J: TRBJ1-1
V: TRBV7-2
size: once
D: NA
DNA: TGTGCCAGCAGCCACCGGGGTAGCGGGAACACTGAAGCTTTCTTT
CDR3: CASSHRGSGNTEAFF

J: TRBJ2-3
V: TRBV6-5
size: NA
D: NA
DNA: TGTGCCAGCAGTTACATGTCGGGGGGCCGAGATACGCAGTATTTT
CDR3: CASSYMSGGRDTQYF

J: TRBJ1-5
V: TRBV5-5
size: NA
D: NA
DNA: TGTGCCAGCAGCCTAACAGGGTTTAGCAATCAGCCCCAGCATTTT
CDR3: CASSLTGFSNQPQHF

J: TRBJ2-1
V: TRBV15
size: NA
D: NA
DNA: TGTGCCACCAGCTCTCCACGACGCCACAATGAGCAGTTCTTC
CDR3: CATSSPRRHNEQFF

J: TRBJ1-4
V: TRBV9
size: NA
D: NA
DNA: TGTGCCAGCAGCCCTGCTGGGCTCCCATGGGAAAAACTGTTTTTT
CDR3: CASSPAGLPWEKLFF

J: TRBJ1-6
V: TRBV10-1
size: NA
D: TRBD1
DNA: TGCGCCAGCAGTGAGTTGGGACAGGGACGATCACCCCTCCACTTT
CDR3: CASSELGQGRSPLHF

J: TRBJ2-3
V: TRBV6-1
size: NA
D: NA
DNA: TGTGCCAGCACCGAGGACGGGAGCACAGATACGCAGTATTTT
CDR3: CASTEDGSTDTQYF

J: TRBJ2-7
V: TRBV15
size: NA
D: NA
DNA: TGTGCCACCAGCAGAGATAAGGGCAACTACGAGCAGTACTTC
CDR3: CATSRDKGNYEQYF

J: TRBJ2-2
V: TRBV7-3
size: NA
D: NA
DNA: TGTGCCAGCAGCTTAACGTACCGGGACACCGGGGAGCTGTTTTTT
CDR3: CASSLTYRDTGELFF

J: TRBJ2-6
V: TRBV19
size: NA
D: TRBD1
DNA: TGTGCCAGTAGTATGCTACAGGGGTATGGGGCCAACGTCCTGACTTTC
CDR3: CASSMLQGYGANVLTF

J: TRBJ2-5
V: TRBV5-4
size: NA
D: TRBD2
DNA: TGTGCCAGCAGCACCCGAGCGGGAGGGCCCCTGGGTGAGACCCAGTACTTC
CDR3: CASSTRAGGPLGETQYF